The sequence of this T cell receptor (beta chain) was determined in a study of Ad26.COV2.S vaccination and SARS-CoV-2 variants (dated by TCRdb to about 2021). About the study as a whole: Donors in the vaccine arm were drawn from COV1001, a multicentre, randomized, double-blind, placebo-controlled phase I-IIa trial testing Ad26.COV2.S in healthy adults. Investigators did not know the trial group allocation while performing experiments and assessing outcomes. A total of approximately 30 samples were included in the TCR-sequenced set, comprising 19 Ad26.COV2.S vaccine recipients, 5 placebo recipients and 8 SARS-CoV-2 convalescent individuals. Trial participants were randomized into five groups of five, in which low-dose or high-dose Ad26.COV2.S was given once or twice, or placebo was given on both occasions. TCRbeta repertoire sequencing served as the tool for gauging how specific and how broad the SARS-CoV-2-reactive T cell receptors were following Ad26.COV2.S vaccination. Dosing of Ad26.COV2.S was intramuscular, at either 5x10^10 or 1x10^11 viral particles, delivered as one shot or as two shots spaced 56 days apart.

Details on this clone: Its recognized antigen is unknown. No base-level quality is on record; no much larger clone is a single base apart.

The study at large found these results: After vaccination, spike-specific CD8+ and CD4+ T cell responses were reported to show substantial breadth. According to the authors, total T cell responses may have been underestimated by the TCR breadth and depth analyses. Comparing responses between vaccine doses or regimens was not something the study was powered to do. Comparable non-spike TCR breadth was observed between vaccine and placebo recipients, consistent with only spike being contained in the vaccine. Higher spike-specific TCR breadth was observed in Ad26.COV2.S recipients than in placebo recipients (P = 0.0014).

The sample's treatment or condition label is to be understood as: around 19 received Ad26.COV2.S at low or high dose, single or two shots; 5 received placebo; per-sample allocation not given. For vaccine and placebo recipients, repertoires were sequenced using samples collected on day 63 after the first injection. Between 29 July and 7 August 2020, Cohort 1b enrolled 25 adults aged 18-55 years at one site in Boston, USA. Ad26.COV2.S was a replication-incompetent adenovirus type 26 vector expressing a prefusion-stabilized SARS-CoV-2 spike protein from the original Wuhan strain. From a lookup of the germline V gene, CDR1 and CDR2 are LGHNA and YSLEER. The CDR3 measures 15 amino acids from cysteine to phenylalanine. Only the CDR3 DNA is retained, 45 bases long and in frame from the first base. Trimming removed 2 bases from V and 0 bases from J, leaving 9 bases between the germline ends. TCRbeta CDR3 regions were sequenced with the immunoSEQ Assay. After extraction, genomic DNA underwent amplification by bias-controlled multiplex PCR, followed by high-throughput sequencing. Under the source paper's analysis protocol: To quantify the absolute abundance of every unique TCRbeta CDR3 region, sequences were collapsed and filtered. T cell fraction was estimated by normalizing TCRbeta template counts to usable DNA, which was measured by amplifying reference genes present in all nucleated cells. Repertoire TCRs were annotated as SARS-CoV-2-specific by exact matching of V gene, CDR3 amino acid sequence and J gene to a known reactive TCR set. MIRA supplied the reference SARS-CoV-2 TCR set, which was filtered for enrichment in COVID-19-positive ImmuneCODE repertoires so that public or cross-reactive TCRs were removed. Using the MIRA antigens, annotated TCRs were further analysed by specific ORF or by position within an ORF. Breadth was defined as the number of annotated unique rearrangements divided by the total number of unique productive rearrangements, and depth was defined as the summed frequency of the annotated unique rearrangements. Group comparisons of TCR breadth used two-sided Wilcoxon rank-sum tests. In TCRdb, the immuneACCESS table is reduced to in-frame sequences with V and J assigned. These tables do not hold every clone; where another copy was compared, an unresolved V gene accounts for under half, and the others remain unexplained. V, J and clone size were drawn from that table, and D and trimming were deduced from the DNA. The sample table shows roughly 700,000 clones, and more than 80% are seen once. The ten largest clones represent nearly 1.5% of the sample.

The chain is encoded by TRBV4-3 joined to TRBJ2-3, with no confident D gene call. This receptor was obtained from a person aged 18-65 years who received the Ad26.COV2.S COVID-19 vaccine or a placebo. Sequences were derived from peripheral blood, sampled in a trial of Ad26.COV2.S vaccine versus placebo. The CDR3 in this case is CASSQFKSSTDTQYF. The base sequence is TGCGCCAGCAGCCAATTCAAATCTAGCACAGATACGCAGTATTTT.